This TCR beta chain derives from a study of beta chain features in type 1 diabetes (dated by TCRdb to between 2017 and 2018). Describing the broader study: Mean age, gender distribution, total cell number and subset yield were not different between patients and healthy donors. A total of over 95,000,000 sorted cells were examined across all samples, and RNA yield correlated strongly with the number of cells per subset. In the study, TCRB repertoires of sorted circulating CD4+ T cell subsets from recently diagnosed type 1 diabetes patients were compared with those of matched healthy donors. Whereas all 30 or so donors provided naive and central memory subsets, regulatory and stem cell-like memory subsets were isolated from just 8 patients and about eight healthy donors.

What the authors observed across the whole study: Naive, central memory and regulatory TCRB repertoires appeared to be more alike among patients than among healthy donors. Sequencing cDNA rather than genomic DNA could over-represent highly expressing activated cells, although activation and CD3 levels did not differ between groups. PCR may preferentially amplify shorter templates, but because patient and control samples were amplified and corrected together, any resulting skew would affect both groups equally. Only small numbers of individuals were included in the HLA sub-analyses, which left unresolved whether HLA type had any influence on TCRB rearrangement. Fewer insertions and more nucleotide deletions at VDJ recombination sites were observed in patients with type 1 diabetes, implying thymic rearrangement abnormalities. In all four CD4+ subsets, TCRB CDR3 length was moderately but significantly shorter in type 1 diabetes patients.

Each donor gave one peripheral blood draw, approximately 0.11 L on average, collected into heparinised tubes. A BD FACSAria II was used to sort naive, central memory, regulatory and stem cell-like memory CD4+ T cells with a panel that included CD45RO, CCR7, CD25, CD127, CD95 and CD27. Purity was above 95% for every sorted population. PBMCs were isolated immediately by Lymphoprep density gradient centrifugation and stained directly without culture. So that batch effects would be minimized, each experiment stained and sorted samples in pairs, pairing one healthy donor with one patient. The V end loses 0 bases and the J end loses 6 bases, and a stretch of 15 bases separates them. The CDR3 sequence holds 16 residues, the cysteine and phenylalanine included. Only the CDR3 part of the read is kept: 48 bases, read in frame from the first base. The germline V gene (reference sequence) yields LNHNV for CDR1 and YYDKDF for CDR2.

This clone was counted only a few times. The antigen this receptor binds is unknown. No much larger clonotype is one base removed from it; base qualities were not supplied. The entire isolated RNA was reverse transcribed using the High Capacity cDNA Reverse Transcription Kit, and thus expressed TCRB transcripts were sequenced. Naive, central memory and regulatory T cell samples underwent deep immunoSEQ sequencing, averaging about 3.3 million total reads per sample. Sorted cells were lysed in RLT buffer, and RNA was extracted using DNase-treated RNeasy Micro or Mini kits according to cell number. To prevent cross-contamination, each cell subset was processed individually, whereas patient and healthy donor samples were processed jointly. TCRB sequences were amplified from cDNA with the immunoSEQ multiplex PCR, producing 87-bp fragments spanning the CDR3 region. Sequencing of the amplicons was performed on the Illumina HiSeq platform. As for the original processing: PCR bias was computationally corrected using synthetic template baselines, reads within Hamming distance 2 were collapsed, and singletons that could not be merged were discarded. Reads were aligned against IMGT so that V, D and J genes, CDR3 length and insertions or deletions at six rearrangement sites could be assigned. Within each subset, clonotype counts were normalized to the number of sorted cells before true diversity and Gini coefficients were calculated with the tcR R package. Repertoire sharing was quantified using the overlap coefficient calculated on TCRB nucleotide sequences. Out-of-frame TCRB sequences from naive cells were analyzed as a proxy for the pre-selection repertoire. Held by TCRdb, this immuneACCESS table contains in-frame sequences only and omits some clones. Under half of the omission traces to an unresolved V gene where checked; the cause of the rest is unknown. V and J calls and clone size are copied from that table; D and trimming were computed from the DNA. This sample is represented by some 500,000 clones; about an eighth of them were singletons. The leading ten clones occupy over 0.04% of the sample.

The V and J genes are TRBV15 and TRBJ1-5; the best D guess is TRBD1, with 5 bases matching. Sample: naive CD4+ T cells from blood. The cell subset or site label corresponds to: true naive CD4+ T cells. This sequence originates from a woman between 18 and 29 years old in good health. The sequence in DNA is TGTGCCACCAGCAGAGATAAGGGGTTGTGGTCTCAGCCCCAGCATTTT. Translation gives CATSRDKGLWSQPQHF.